These T cell receptor beta chains were read from a single sample in a study of T cells after yellow fever vaccination. Using its own MiXCR run on the 5' RACE reads, TCRdb lists one record per CDR3 protein. The table has about 200,000 distinct CDR3 sequences, approximately 3.3% seen once. The material sequenced was CD4+ T cells sorted from PBMCs, taken 10 days after the yellow fever booster vaccination. Receptor source: a man aged 18-30 years who received the YFV17D yellow fever vaccine. CDR3s include the opening cysteine and the closing phenylalanine or tryptophan. A D gene is named only where the DNA matches it firmly. The size entry is marked missing in some rows and otherwise reads once, few, many or a size class.

v_gene	abundance	j_gene	d_gene	CDR3nt	CDR3aa
TRBV7-3	-	TRBJ2-3	-	TGTGCCAGCAGCTTAAGTTCGGGGGTGGATACGCAGTATTTT	CASSLSSGVDTQYF
TRBV7-2	many	TRBJ1-1	-	TGTGCCAGCAGCCCCCAGGGTGTAGGAACTGAAGCTTTCTTT	CASSPQGVGTEAFF
TRBV6-5	many	TRBJ2-5	-	TGTGCCAGCAGTGCCGCCGGCGGCGGGACCCAGTACTTC	CASSAAGGGTQYF
TRBV20-1	-	TRBJ2-1	-	TGCAGTGCTTCCGGGACGGACGATGGTGAGCAGTTCTTC	CSASGTDDGEQFF
TRBV12-3/TRBV12-4	few	TRBJ1-2	-	TGTGCCAGCAGAAAAGGGGGGGCGGACGGCTACACCTTC	CASRKGGADGYTF
TRBV5-1	many	TRBJ2-3	TRBD2	TGCGCCAGCAGCCGCGGCCTAGCGGGGGGGGCCTTTACAGATACGCAGTATTTT	CASSRGLAGGAFTDTQYF
TRBV2	-	TRBJ2-7	-	TGTGCCAGTAACAGCGAATACGAGCAGTACTTC	CASNSEYEQYF
TRBV27	-	TRBJ1-6	-	TGTGCCAGCAGTTTATATTCACCCCTCCACTTT	CASSLYSPLHF
TRBV7-9	many	TRBJ2-5	-	TGTGCCAGCAGCTTATCGAGGGTCGAGACCCAGTACTTC	CASSLSRVETQYF
TRBV7-6	-	TRBJ2-3	-	TGTGCCAGCAGCTTTACAGGGACAGATACGCAGTATTTT	CASSFTGTDTQYF
TRBV6-2/TRBV6-3	many	TRBJ2-3	-	TGTGCCAGCAGCCGAAGAACCGGGCCCCCAGAGTATTTT	CASSRRTGPPEYF
TRBV15	-	TRBJ2-5	-	TGTGCCACCAGCAGACAGGAACGAGAGACCCAGTACTTC	CATSRQERETQYF
TRBV12-3/TRBV12-4	few	TRBJ2-7	TRBD1	TGTGCCAGCAGTCGAGGACAGGGATTCTCCTACGAGCAGTACTTC	CASSRGQGFSYEQYF
TRBV7-8	-	TRBJ2-4	-	TGTGCCAGCAGCGAGAGCCGAGGGCTAGCCAAAAACATTCAGTACTTC	CASSESRGLAKNIQYF
TRBV12-5	few	TRBJ1-2	-	TGTGCTAGTGGTTTGACGGGGGACTATGGCTACACCTTC	CASGLTGDYGYTF
TRBV12-3/TRBV12-4	-	TRBJ1-2	TRBD1	TGTGCCAGCAGTACAGGGGGGGCATACAGTTATGGCTACACCTTC	CASSTGGAYSYGYTF
TRBV7-2	-	TRBJ2-7	TRBD2	TGTGCCAGCAGCATAGCGGGGGGCCCCTACGAGCAGTACTTC	CASSIAGGPYEQYF
TRBV24-1	many	TRBJ2-3	-	TGTGCCACCAGTGATCAGGTGGATCCAGATACGCAGTATTTT	CATSDQVDPDTQYF
TRBV5-1	-	TRBJ1-3	-	TGCGCCAGCAGCTCGGACAGATCTGGAAACACCATATATTTT	CASSSDRSGNTIYF
TRBV6-5	-	TRBJ2-1	TRBD2	TGTGCCAGCAGTCCGCGGGGGGAATCCTACAATGAGCAGTTCTTC	CASSPRGESYNEQFF
TRBV3-1	many	TRBJ2-1	TRBD2	TGTGCCAGCAGCCAAGACTCCCTAGCGGGGGAGAGATCCTACAATGAGCAGTTCTTC	CASSQDSLAGERSYNEQFF
TRBV18	few	TRBJ1-1	TRBD1	TGTGCCAGCTCACCGGGACAGGGTGACGCTGAAGCTTTCTTT	CASSPGQGDAEAFF